This TCR beta chain originates from a study of human T cells and chemical hapten exposure. On the study more broadly: Among samples, TCR yields varied mainly because of small differences in pooled library volume.

Time point specified: pre-sensitization, week 0. Regarding treatment: therapeutic diphenylcyclopropenone sensitization with weekly scalp DPC. This CDR3 spans 15 amino acids. With 1 base removed from V and 2 bases from J, the gap between germline ends came to 12 bases. Germline-derived CDR1 and CDR2 are LNHNV and YYDKDF (reference sequence). Unique molecular identifiers were attached to individual cDNA molecules within the library. MiXCR, applied by TCRdb to the RACE reads, yields one record per CDR3 protein. The repertoire holds around 350,000 distinct CDR3 sequences, with around 5.5% as singletons. This clonotype has a handful of counts.

The material was whole blood, obtained in connection with sensitization to the hapten diphenylcyclopropenone (DPC). The origin of this receptor is a woman under 30 with alopecia areata. Some clones in this sample may be carry-over from other donors' samples. This rearrangement joins TRBV15 to TRBJ2-7, with a weak D call TRBD2 (6 bases). This CDR3 reads CATSRVRDWTYEQYF. The CDR3 region has the DNA TGTGCCACCAGCAGAGTCAGGGACTGGACCTACGAGCAGTACTTC.